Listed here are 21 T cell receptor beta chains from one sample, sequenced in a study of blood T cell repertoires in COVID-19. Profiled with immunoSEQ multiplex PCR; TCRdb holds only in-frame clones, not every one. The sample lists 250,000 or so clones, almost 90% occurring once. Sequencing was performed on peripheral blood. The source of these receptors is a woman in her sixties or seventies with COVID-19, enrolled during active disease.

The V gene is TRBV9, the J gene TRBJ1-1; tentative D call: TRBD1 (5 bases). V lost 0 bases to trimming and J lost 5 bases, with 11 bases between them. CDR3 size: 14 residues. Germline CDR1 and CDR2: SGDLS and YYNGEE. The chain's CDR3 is CASSVDGGRTEAFF. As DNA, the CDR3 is TGTGCCAGCAGCGTAGACGGGGGGAGAACTGAAGCTTTCTTT.

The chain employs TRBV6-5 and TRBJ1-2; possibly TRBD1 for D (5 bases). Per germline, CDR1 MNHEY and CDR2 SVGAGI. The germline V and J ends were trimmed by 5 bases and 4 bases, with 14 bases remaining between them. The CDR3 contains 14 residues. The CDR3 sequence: CASSPMGQIYGYTF. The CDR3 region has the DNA TGTGCCAGCAGTCCGATGGGGCAGATCTATGGCTACACCTTC.

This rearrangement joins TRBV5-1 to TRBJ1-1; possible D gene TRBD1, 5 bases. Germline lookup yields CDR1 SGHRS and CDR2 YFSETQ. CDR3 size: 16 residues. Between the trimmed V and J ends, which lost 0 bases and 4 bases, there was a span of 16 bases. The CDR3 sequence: CASSLALGAGGTEAFF. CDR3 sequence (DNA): TGCGCCAGCAGCTTGGCCCTAGGCGCGGGGGGCACTGAAGCTTTCTTT. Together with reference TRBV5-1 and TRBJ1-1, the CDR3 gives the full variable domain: KAGVTQTPRYLIKTRGQQVTLSCSPISGHRSVSWYQQTPGQGLQFLFEYFSETQRNKGNFPGRFSGRQFSNSRSEMNVSTLELGDSALYLCASSLALGAGGTEAFFGQGTRLTVV.

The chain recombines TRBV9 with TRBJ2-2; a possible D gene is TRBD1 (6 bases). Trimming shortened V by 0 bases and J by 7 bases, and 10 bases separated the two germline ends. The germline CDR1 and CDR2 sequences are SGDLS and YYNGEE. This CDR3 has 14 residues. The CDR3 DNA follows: TGTGCCAGCAGCGTAGAGGGACATATCGGGGAGCTGTTTTTT. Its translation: CASSVEGHIGELFF. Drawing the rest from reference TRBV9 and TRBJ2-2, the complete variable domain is DSGVTQTPKHLITATGQRVTLRCSPRSGDLSVYWYQQSLDQGLQFLIQYYNGEERAKGNILERFSAQQFPDLHSELNLSSLELGDSALYFCASSVEGHIGELFFGEGSRLTVL.

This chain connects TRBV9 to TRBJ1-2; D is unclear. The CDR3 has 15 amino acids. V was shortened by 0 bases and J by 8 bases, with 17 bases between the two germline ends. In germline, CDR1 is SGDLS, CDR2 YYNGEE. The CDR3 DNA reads TGTGCCAGCAGCGTAGTAGGAGGAGCTGGAGTAGGCTACACCTTC. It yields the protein CASSVVGGAGVGYTF. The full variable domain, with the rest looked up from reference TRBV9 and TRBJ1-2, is DSGVTQTPKHLITATGQRVTLRCSPRSGDLSVYWYQQSLDQGLQFLIQYYNGEERAKGNILERFSAQQFPDLHSELNLSSLELGDSALYFCASSVVGGAGVGYTFGSGTRLTVV.

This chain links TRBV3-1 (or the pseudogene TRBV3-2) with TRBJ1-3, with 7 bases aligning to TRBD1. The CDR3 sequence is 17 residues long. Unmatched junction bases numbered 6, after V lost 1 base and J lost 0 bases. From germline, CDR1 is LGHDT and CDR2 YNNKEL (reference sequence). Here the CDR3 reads CASSQVAGGSSGNTIYF. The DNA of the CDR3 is TGTGCCAGCAGCCAAGTGGCAGGGGGTAGCTCTGGAAACACCATATATTTT.

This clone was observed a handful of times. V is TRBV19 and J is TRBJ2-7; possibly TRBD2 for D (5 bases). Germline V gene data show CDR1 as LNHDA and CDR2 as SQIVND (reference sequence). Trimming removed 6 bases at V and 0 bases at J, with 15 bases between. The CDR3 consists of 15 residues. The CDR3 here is CASSPILGSSYEQYF. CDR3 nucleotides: TGTGCCAGTAGCCCAATCCTAGGGAGCTCCTACGAGCAGTACTTC.

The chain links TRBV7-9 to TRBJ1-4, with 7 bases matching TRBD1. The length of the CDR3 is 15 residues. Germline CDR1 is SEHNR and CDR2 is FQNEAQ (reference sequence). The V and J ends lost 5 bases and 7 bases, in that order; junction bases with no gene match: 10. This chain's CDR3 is CASSRGQVGSEKLFF. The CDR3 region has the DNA TGTGCCAGCAGCCGAGGACAGGTCGGGAGTGAAAAACTGTTTTTT.

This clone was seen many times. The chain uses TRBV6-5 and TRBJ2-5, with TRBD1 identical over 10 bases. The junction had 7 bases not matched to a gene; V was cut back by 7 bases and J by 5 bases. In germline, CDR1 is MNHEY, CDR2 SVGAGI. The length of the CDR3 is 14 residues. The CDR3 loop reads CASTERGQGETQYF. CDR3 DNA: TGTGCCAGCACCGAAAGGGGACAGGGGGAGACCCAGTACTTC.

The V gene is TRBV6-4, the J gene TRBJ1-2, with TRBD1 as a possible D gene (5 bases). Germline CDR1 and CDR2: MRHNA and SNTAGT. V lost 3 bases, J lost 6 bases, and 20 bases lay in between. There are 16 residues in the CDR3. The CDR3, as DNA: TGTGCCAGCAGTGAAAATGGAGGGGCCCGAACGGATGGCTACACCTTC. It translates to CASSENGGARTDGYTF.

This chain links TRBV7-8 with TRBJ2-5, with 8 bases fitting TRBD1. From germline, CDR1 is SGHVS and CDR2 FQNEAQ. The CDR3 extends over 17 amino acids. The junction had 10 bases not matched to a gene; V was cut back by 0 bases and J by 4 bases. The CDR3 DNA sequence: TGTGCCAGCAGCTTAGCGCGCAGGGGGCGGGTGGGAGAGACCCAGTACTTC. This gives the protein CASSLARRGRVGETQYF.

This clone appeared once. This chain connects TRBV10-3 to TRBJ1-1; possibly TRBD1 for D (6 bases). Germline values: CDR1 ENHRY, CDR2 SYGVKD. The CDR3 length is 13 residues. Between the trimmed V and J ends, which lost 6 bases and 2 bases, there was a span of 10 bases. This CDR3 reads CAISDRLNTEAFF. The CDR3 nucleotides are TGTGCCATCAGCGACAGGTTAAACACTGAAGCTTTCTTT.

CDR3 sequence reads: CASSHLGGTSEKLFF. In DNA form, the CDR3 reads TGTGCCAGTAGCCACTTGGGGGGGACGAGTGAAAAACTGTTTTTT. The chain uses TRBV19 and TRBJ1-4; D might be TRBD1 (5 bases). CDR1 LNHDA and CDR2 SQIVND come from the germline V gene (reference sequence). V dropped 6 bases and J dropped 7 bases, with 18 bases sitting between them. This CDR3 spans 15 amino acids. The whole variable domain, remainder taken from reference TRBV19 and TRBJ1-4, is DGGITQSPKYLFRKEGQNVTLSCEQNLNHDAMYWYRQDPGQGLRLIYYSQIVNDFQKGDIAEGYSVSREKKESFPLTVTSAQKNPTAFYLCASSHLGGTSEKLFFGSGTQLSVL.

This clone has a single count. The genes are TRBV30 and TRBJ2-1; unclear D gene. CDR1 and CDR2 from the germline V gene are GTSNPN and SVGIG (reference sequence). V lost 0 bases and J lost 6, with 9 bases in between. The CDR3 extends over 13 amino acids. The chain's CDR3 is CAWSVWSSNEQFF. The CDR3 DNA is TGTGCCTGGAGTGTTTGGTCTAGCAATGAGCAGTTCTTC. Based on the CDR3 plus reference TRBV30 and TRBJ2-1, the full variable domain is SQTIHQWPATLVQPVGSPLSLECTVEGTSNPNLYWYRQAAGRGLQLLFYSVGIGQISSEVPQNLSASRPQDRQFILSSKKLLLSDSGFYLCAWSVWSSNEQFFGPGTRLTVL.

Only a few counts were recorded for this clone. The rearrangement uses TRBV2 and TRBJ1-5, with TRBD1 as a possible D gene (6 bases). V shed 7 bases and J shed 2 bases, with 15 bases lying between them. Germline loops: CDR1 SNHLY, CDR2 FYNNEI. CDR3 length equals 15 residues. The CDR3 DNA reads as TGTGCCAGCACCGACAGGATTTCGGGCAATCAGCCCCAGCATTTT. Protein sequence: CASTDRISGNQPQHF.

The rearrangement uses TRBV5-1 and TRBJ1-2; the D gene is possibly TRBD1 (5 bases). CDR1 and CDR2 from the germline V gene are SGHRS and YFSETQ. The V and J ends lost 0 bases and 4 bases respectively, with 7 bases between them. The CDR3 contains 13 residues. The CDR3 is CASSLVQGYGYTF. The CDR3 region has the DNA TGCGCCAGCAGCTTGGTCCAGGGCTATGGCTACACCTTC.

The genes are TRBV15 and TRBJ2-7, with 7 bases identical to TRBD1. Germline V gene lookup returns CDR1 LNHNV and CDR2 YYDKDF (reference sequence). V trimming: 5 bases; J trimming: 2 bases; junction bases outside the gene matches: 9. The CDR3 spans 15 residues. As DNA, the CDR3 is TGTGCCACCAGCTTAGGGGGAACAGGGGCCTACGAGCAGTACTTC. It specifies CATSLGGTGAYEQYF.

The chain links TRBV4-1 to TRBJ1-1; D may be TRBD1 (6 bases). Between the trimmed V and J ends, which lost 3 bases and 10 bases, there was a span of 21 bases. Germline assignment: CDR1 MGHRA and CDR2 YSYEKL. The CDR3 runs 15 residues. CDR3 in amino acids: CASSHLFTGSRGAFF. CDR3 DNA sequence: TGCGCCAGCAGCCACCTATTCACAGGGTCGAGAGGAGCTTTCTTT.

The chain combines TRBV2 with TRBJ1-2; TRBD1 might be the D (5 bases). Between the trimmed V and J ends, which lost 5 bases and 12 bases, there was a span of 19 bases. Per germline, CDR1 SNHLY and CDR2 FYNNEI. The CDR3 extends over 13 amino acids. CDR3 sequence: CASSTYGGAGNTF. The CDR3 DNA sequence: TGTGCCAGCAGTACCTACGGTGGGGCAGGGAACACCTTC.

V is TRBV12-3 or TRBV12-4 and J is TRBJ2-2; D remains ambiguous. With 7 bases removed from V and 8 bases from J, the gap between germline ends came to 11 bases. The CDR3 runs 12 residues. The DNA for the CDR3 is TGTGCCAGCAACCCTGGCCCAGGGGAGCTGTTTTTT. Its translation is CASNPGPGELFF.

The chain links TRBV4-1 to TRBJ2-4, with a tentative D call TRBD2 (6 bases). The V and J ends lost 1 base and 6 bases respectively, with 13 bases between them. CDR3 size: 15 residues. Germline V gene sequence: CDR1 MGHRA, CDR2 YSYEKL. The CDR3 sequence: CASSQASGRLNIQYF. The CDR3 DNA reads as TGCGCCAGCAGCCAAGCCAGCGGGCGGCTAAACATTCAGTACTTC.